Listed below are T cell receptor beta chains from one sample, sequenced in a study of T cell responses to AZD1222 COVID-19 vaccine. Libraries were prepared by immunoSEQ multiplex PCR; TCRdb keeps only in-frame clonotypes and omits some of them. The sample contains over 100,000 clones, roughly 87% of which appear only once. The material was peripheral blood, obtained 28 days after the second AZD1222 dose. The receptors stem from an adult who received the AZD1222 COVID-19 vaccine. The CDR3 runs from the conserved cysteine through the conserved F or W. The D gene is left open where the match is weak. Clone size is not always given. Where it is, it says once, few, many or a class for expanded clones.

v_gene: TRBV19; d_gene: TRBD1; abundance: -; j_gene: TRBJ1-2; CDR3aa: CASNEPGQGFYGYTF; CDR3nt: TGTGCCAGTAACGAACCGGGACAGGGGTTTTATGGCTACACCTTC
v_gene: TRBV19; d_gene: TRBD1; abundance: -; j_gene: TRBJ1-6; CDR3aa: CASSTPGQGPHSPLHF; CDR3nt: TGTGCCAGTAGTACTCCGGGACAGGGGCCGCATTCACCCCTCCACTTT
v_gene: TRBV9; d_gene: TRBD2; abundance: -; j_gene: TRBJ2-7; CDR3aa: CASSTGTSAYEQYF; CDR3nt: TGTGCCAGCAGCACCGGGACTAGTGCCTACGAGCAGTACTTC
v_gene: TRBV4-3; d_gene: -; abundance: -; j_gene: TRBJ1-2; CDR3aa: CASSQEMGKDYGYTF; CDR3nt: TGCGCCAGCAGCCAAGAGATGGGGAAGGACTATGGCTACACCTTC
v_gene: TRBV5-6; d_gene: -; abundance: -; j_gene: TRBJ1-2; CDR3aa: CASSLLDGYTF; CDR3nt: TGTGCCAGCAGCCTTCTCGATGGCTACACCTTC
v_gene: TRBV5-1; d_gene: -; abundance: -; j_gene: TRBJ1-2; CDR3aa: CASSFNRVDGYTF; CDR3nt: TGCGCCAGCAGCTTTAACAGGGTCGATGGCTACACCTTC
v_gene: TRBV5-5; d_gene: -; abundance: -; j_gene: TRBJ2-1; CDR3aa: CASSLDPGGAEQFF; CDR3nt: TGTGCCAGCAGCTTGGATCCAGGGGGGGCTGAGCAGTTCTTC
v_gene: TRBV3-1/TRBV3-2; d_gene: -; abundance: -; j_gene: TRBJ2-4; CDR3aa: CASSQDLLTRRNIQYF; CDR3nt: TGTGCCAGCAGCCAGGACCTACTAACTAGGAGGAACATTCAGTACTTC
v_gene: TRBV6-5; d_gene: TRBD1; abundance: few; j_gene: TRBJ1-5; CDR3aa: CASRRGTGGNQPQHF; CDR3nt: TGTGCCAGCAGACGGGGGACAGGGGGCAATCAGCCCCAGCATTTT
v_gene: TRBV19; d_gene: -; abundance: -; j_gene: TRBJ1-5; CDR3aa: CASSIAPGVGNQPQHF; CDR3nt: TGTGCCAGTAGTATAGCCCCGGGAGTCGGCAATCAGCCCCAGCATTTT
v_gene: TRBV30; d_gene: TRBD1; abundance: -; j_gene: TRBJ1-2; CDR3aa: CAYMGQLIYGYTF; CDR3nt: TGTGCCTACATGGGACAGCTAATCTATGGCTACACCTTC
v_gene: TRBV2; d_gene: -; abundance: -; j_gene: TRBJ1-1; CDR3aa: CASSEWVLSEAFF; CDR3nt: TGTGCCAGCAGTGAGTGGGTATTGTCTGAAGCTTTCTTT
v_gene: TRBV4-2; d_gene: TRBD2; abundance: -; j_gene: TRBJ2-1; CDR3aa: CASSQESGGNYNEQFF; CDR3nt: TGTGCCAGCAGCCAAGAGAGCGGGGGGAACTACAATGAGCAGTTCTTC
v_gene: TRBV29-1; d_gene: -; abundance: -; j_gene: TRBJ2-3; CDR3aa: CSVGARGGDTQYF; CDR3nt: TGCAGCGTTGGGGCTCGTGGTGGAGATACGCAGTATTTT
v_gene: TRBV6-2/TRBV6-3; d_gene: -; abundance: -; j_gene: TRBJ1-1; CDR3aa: CASSYTAQILEAFF; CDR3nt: TGTGCCAGCAGTTACACGGCTCAAATTCTGGAAGCTTTCTTT
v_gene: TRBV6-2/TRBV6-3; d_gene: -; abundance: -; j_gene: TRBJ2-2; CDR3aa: CASSTRPGELFF; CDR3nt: TGTGCCAGCAGTACCCGCCCCGGGGAGCTGTTTTTT
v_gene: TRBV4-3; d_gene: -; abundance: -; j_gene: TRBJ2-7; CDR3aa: CASSQEVAAYEQYF; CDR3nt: TGCGCCAGCAGCCAAGAGGTGGCAGCCTACGAGCAGTACTTC
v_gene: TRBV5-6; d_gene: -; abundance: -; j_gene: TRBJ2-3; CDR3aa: CASSQAGGDTQYF; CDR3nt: TGTGCCAGCAGTCAGGCAGGAGGAGATACGCAGTATTTT
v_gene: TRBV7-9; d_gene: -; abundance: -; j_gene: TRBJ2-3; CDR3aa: CASSLGSGSTSTDTQYF; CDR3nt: TGTGCCAGCAGCTTAGGGTCAGGGAGCACTAGCACAGATACGCAGTATTTT
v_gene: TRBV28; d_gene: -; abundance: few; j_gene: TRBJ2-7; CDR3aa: CASSLGWTPGSYEQYF; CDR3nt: TGTGCCAGCAGTTTGGGGTGGACTCCGGGCTCCTACGAGCAGTACTTC
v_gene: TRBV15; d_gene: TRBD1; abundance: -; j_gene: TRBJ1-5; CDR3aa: CATSREDRGRGQPQHF; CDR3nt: TGTGCCACCAGCAGAGAAGACAGGGGGCGCGGTCAGCCCCAGCATTTT
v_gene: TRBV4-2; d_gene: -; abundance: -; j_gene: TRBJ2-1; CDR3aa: CASSQEETRNNEQFF; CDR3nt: TGTGCCAGCAGCCAAGAAGAAACTAGGAACAATGAGCAGTTCTTC
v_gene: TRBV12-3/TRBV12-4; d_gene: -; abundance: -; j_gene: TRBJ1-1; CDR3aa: CASRRSQNTEAFF; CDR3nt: TGTGCCAGCAGGCGGTCACAGAACACTGAAGCTTTCTTT
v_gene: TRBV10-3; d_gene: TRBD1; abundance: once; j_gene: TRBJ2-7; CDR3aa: CAISDTGTGHSYEQYF; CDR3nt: TGTGCCATCAGTGATACAGGGACAGGGCACTCCTACGAGCAGTACTTC
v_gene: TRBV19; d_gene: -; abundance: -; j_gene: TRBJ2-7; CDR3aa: CASSNSYEQYF; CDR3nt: TGTGCCAGTAGTAACTCCTACGAGCAGTACTTC
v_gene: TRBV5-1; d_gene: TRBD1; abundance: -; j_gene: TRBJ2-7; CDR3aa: CASSLRDRITYEQYF; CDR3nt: TGCGCCAGCAGCTTGAGGGACAGGATCACCTACGAGCAGTACTTC
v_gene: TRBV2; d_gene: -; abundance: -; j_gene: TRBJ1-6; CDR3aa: CASTREIINSPLHF; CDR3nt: TGTGCCAGCACTCGGGAGATTATTAATTCACCCCTCCACTTT
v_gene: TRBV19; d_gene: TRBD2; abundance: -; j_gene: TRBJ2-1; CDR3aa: CASSKSGVIVEQFF; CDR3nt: TGTGCCAGTAGTAAGAGCGGGGTGATTGTTGAGCAGTTCTTC
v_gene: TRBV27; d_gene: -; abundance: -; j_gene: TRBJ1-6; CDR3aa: CASVPLAGNSPLHF; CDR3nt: TGTGCCAGCGTTCCCCTTGCGGGTAATTCACCCCTCCACTTT
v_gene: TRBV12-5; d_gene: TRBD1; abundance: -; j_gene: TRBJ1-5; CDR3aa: CASGLPPGQVSNQPQHF; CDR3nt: TGTGCTAGTGGTTTGCCCCCGGGACAGGTTAGCAATCAGCCCCAGCATTTT
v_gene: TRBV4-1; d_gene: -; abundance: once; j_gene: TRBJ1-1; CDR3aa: CASSQDWTTEAFF; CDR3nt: TGCGCCAGCAGCCAAGACTGGACGACTGAAGCTTTCTTT
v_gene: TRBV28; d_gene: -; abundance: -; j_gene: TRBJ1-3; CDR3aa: CASSLQNTIYF; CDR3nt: TGTGCCAGCAGTTTGCAAAACACCATATATTTT
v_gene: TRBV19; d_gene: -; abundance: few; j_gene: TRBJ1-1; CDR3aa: CASSPTTVNTEAFF; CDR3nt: TGTGCCAGTAGCCCCACCACAGTGAACACTGAAGCTTTCTTT
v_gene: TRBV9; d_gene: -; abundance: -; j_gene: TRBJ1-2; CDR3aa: CASSVAGDYGYTF; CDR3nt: TGTGCCAGCAGCGTAGCCGGGGACTATGGCTACACCTTC
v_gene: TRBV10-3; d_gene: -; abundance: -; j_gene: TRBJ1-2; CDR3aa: CAISELVGFPNYGYTF; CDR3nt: TGTGCCATCAGTGAGTTGGTCGGGTTCCCTAACTATGGCTACACCTTC
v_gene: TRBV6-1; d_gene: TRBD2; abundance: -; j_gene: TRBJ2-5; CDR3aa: CASSDLAGESQETQYF; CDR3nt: TGTGCCAGCAGTGACCTAGCGGGGGAGTCCCAAGAGACCCAGTACTTC
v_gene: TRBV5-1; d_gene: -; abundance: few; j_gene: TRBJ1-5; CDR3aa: CASSWVDRQQRERNQPQHF; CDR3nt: TGCGCCAGCAGCTGGGTCGACAGGCAACAACGGGAGAGGAATCAGCCCCAGCATTTT
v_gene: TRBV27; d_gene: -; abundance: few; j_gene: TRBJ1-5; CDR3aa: CASSLWALPRGDSYQPQHF; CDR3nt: TGTGCCAGCAGTTTATGGGCCCTACCAAGGGGAGATTCCTATCAGCCCCAGCATTTT
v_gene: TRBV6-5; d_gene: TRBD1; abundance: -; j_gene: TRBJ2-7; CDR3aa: CASGQGRAYEQYF; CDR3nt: TGTGCCAGCGGACAGGGGAGGGCCTACGAGCAGTACTTC
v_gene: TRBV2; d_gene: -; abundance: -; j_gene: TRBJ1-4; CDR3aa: CASSLRETATNEKLFF; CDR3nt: TGTGCCAGCAGTCTCAGGGAGACTGCAACTAATGAAAAACTGTTTTTT
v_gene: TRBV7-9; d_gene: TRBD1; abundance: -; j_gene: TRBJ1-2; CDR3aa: CASSFTGGNYGYTF; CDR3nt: TGTGCCAGCAGCTTCACAGGGGGCAACTATGGCTACACCTTC
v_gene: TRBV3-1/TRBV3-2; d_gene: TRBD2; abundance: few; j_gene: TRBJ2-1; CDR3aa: CASSQEGLAGVRQFF; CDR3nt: TGTGCCAGCAGCCAAGAGGGGCTAGCGGGGGTTCGCCAGTTCTTC
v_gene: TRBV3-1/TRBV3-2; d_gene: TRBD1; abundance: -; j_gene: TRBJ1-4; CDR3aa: CASSQAPGGNEKLFF; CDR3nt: TGTGCCAGCAGCCAAGCCCCAGGGGGGAATGAAAAACTGTTTTTT
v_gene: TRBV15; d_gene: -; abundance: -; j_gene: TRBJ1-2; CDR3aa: CATSRDVMSGPLSYGYTF; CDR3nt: TGTGCCACCAGCAGAGATGTGATGTCAGGGCCCTTATCGTATGGCTACACCTTC
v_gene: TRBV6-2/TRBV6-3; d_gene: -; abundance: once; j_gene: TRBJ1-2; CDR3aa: CASSIQRGGYTF; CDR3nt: TGTGCCAGCAGTATCCAACGCGGTGGCTACACCTTC
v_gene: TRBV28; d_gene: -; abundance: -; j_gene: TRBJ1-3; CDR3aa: CASSEINTIYF; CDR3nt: TGTGCCAGCAGCGAGATAAACACCATATATTTT
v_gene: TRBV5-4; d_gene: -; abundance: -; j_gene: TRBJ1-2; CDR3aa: CASSGRDKIYGYTF; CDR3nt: TGTGCCAGCAGCGGCCGGGACAAGATATATGGCTACACCTTC
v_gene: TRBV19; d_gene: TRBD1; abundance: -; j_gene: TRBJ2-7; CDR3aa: CASSPLTGVPYEQYF; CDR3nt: TGTGCCAGTAGTCCATTGACAGGGGTCCCCTACGAGCAGTACTTC
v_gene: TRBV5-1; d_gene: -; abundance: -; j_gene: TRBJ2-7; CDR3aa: CASSLQTGYSYEQYF; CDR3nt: TGCGCCAGCAGCCTTCAAACAGGGTATTCCTACGAGCAGTACTTC
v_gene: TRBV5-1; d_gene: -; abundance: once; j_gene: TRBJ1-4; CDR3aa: CASSLGQTISNEKLFF; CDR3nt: TGCGCCAGCAGCTTGGGACAGACAATTTCTAATGAAAAACTGTTTTTT
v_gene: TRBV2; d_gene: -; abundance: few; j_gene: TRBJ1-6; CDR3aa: CASRGPQGWDNSPLHF; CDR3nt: TGTGCCAGCAGGGGACCTCAGGGATGGGATAATTCACCCCTCCACTTT
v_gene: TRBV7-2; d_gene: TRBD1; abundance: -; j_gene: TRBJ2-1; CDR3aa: CASSSRTGQPNYNEQFF; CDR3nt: TGTGCCAGCAGCTCCCGGACGGGACAGCCTAACTACAATGAGCAGTTCTTC
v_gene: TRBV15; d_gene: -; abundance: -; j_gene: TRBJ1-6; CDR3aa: CATSRVGSPLHF; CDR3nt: TGTGCCACCAGCAGAGTTGGGTCACCCCTCCACTTT